The sample holds many counts of the clone carrying this TCR beta chain. The data are from a study of regulatory T cells in long-lasting Graves disease. This CDR3 is built from 12 residues. From germline, CDR1 is SNHLY and CDR2 FYNNEI. V was pared by 6 bases and J by 5 bases, with 8 bases between. Time point reported: newly diagnosed GD, antithyroid drugs for less than 3 months. The authors made the TCR library using RNA they extracted from PBMCs. According to the study, TCR beta libraries were built with iRepertoire HTBI primers and CDR3-region Arm-PCR. Source study methods: Samples collectively showed more than 55 TRBV and roughly 15 TRBJ segments. Using its own MiXCR run on the multiplex PCR reads, TCRdb lists one record per CDR3 protein. TCRdb's processing, not the authors' own work, is the source of the V and J calls. The sample has over 350,000 distinct CDR3 sequences, around 15% seen once. The sample also formed part of further work on T cells in Graves' hyperthyroidism and ophthalmopathy.

The origin of this receptor is a woman aged 45-60 years with Graves disease. The V gene is TRBV2, the J gene TRBJ2-1; no reliable D call. The sample consisted of peripheral blood mononuclear cells (PBMCs), taken at new diagnosis, from a patient treated with antithyroid drugs. CDR3 amino acids: CASRSDHNEQFF. CDR3 bases: TGTGCCAGCAGATCAGACCACAATGAGCAGTTCTTC.